These T cell receptor beta chains were read from a single sample in a study of blood T cell repertoires in COVID-19. Only in-frame clones appear in the TCRdb table, and some are missing; sequencing was by immunoSEQ multiplex PCR. The sample includes approximately 250,000 clones, 70% to 90% seen only once; the top ten take less than 15%. Sequences were obtained from peripheral blood. Source of these receptors: an older woman with COVID-19, enrolled during active disease. The CDR3 runs from the conserved cysteine through the conserved F or W. D genes are given only for firm matches. Not every row has a clone size; where given, it reads once, few, many or a size class.

length: 15
J: TRBJ1-2
size: NA
D: NA
V: TRBV6-4
CDR3: CASSASGEVGYGYTF
DNA: TGTGCCAGCAGTGCCTCCGGGGAGGTTGGCTATGGCTACACCTTC

length: 13
J: TRBJ2-1
size: NA
D: NA
V: TRBV11-2
CDR3: CASSSSQGREQFF
DNA: TGTGCCAGCAGCTCCTCACAGGGTCGAGAGCAGTTCTTC

length: 13
J: TRBJ1-1
size: NA
D: NA
V: TRBV12-3/TRBV12-4
CDR3: CASSFSTATEAFF
DNA: TGTGCCAGCAGTTTCTCTACTGCCACGGAAGCTTTCTTT

length: 17
J: TRBJ2-2
size: NA
D: NA
V: TRBV11-3
CDR3: CASSSPPGTSNTGELFF
DNA: TGTGCCAGCAGCTCCCCCCCAGGGACATCGAACACCGGGGAGCTGTTTTTT

length: 14
J: TRBJ1-3
size: few
D: NA
V: TRBV2
CDR3: CASSDVRVPDTIYF
DNA: TGTGCCAGCAGTGATGTTCGGGTCCCGGACACCATATATTTT

length: 15
J: TRBJ2-2
size: NA
D: TRBD1
V: TRBV9
CDR3: CASSDGTGVTGELFF
DNA: TGTGCCAGCAGCGACGGGACAGGGGTAACCGGGGAGCTGTTTTTT

length: 15
J: TRBJ1-2
size: few
D: NA
V: TRBV15
CDR3: CATSRVARAGYGYTF
DNA: TGTGCCACCAGCAGAGTAGCCAGGGCGGGGTATGGCTACACCTTC

length: 15
J: TRBJ1-2
size: NA
D: NA
V: TRBV27
CDR3: CASSSPLAGFNGYTF
DNA: TGTGCCAGCAGTTCCCCTTTAGCAGGGTTTAATGGCTACACCTTC

length: 14
J: TRBJ2-7
size: NA
D: NA
V: TRBV7-8
CDR3: CASSLDRAPYEQYF
DNA: TGTGCCAGCAGCTTAGACAGGGCCCCCTACGAGCAGTACTTC

length: 14
J: TRBJ1-2
size: NA
D: TRBD1
V: TRBV29-1
CDR3: CSATAGTGAYGYTF
DNA: TGCAGCGCCACCGCGGGTACAGGGGCCTATGGCTACACCTTC

length: 12
J: TRBJ2-3
size: NA
D: NA
V: TRBV6-6
CDR3: CASSYAADTQYF
DNA: TGTGCCAGCAGTTACGCGGCAGATACGCAGTATTTT

length: 14
J: TRBJ1-5
size: NA
D: NA
V: TRBV27
CDR3: CASSLGRGNQPQHF
DNA: TGTGCCAGCAGTTTGGGGAGGGGTAATCAGCCCCAGCATTTT

length: 17
J: TRBJ2-2
size: NA
D: TRBD1
V: TRBV5-1
CDR3: CASSLTGTGGYTGELFF
DNA: TGCGCCAGCAGCTTAACCGGGACAGGGGGGTACACCGGGGAGCTGTTTTTT

length: 15
J: TRBJ1-5
size: NA
D: TRBD1
V: TRBV5-8
CDR3: CASSPGTGEGQPQHF
DNA: TGTGCCAGCAGTCCAGGGACAGGGGAGGGTCAGCCCCAGCATTTT

length: 13
J: TRBJ1-5
size: NA
D: NA
V: TRBV28
CDR3: CASSEEGNQPQHF
DNA: TGTGCCAGCAGCGAAGAGGGAAATCAGCCCCAGCATTTT

length: 13
J: TRBJ2-7
size: NA
D: NA
V: TRBV28
CDR3: CASSLIYSYEQYF
DNA: TGTGCCAGCAGTCTCATCTACTCCTACGAGCAGTACTTC

length: 21
J: TRBJ2-7
size: NA
D: TRBD1
V: TRBV12-5
CDR3: CASGLPPLTGAGGLGSYEQYF
DNA: TGTGCTAGTGGTTTGCCACCGTTAACGGGGGCAGGGGGCCTCGGATCCTACGAGCAGTACTTC

length: 14
J: TRBJ2-7
size: NA
D: TRBD1
V: TRBV2
CDR3: CASSVETGGYEQYF
DNA: TGTGCCAGCAGTGTAGAGACAGGGGGATACGAGCAGTACTTC

length: 15
J: TRBJ2-2
size: NA
D: TRBD1
V: TRBV28
CDR3: CASSFGDRFTGELFF
DNA: TGTGCCAGCAGTTTTGGGGACAGGTTCACCGGGGAGCTGTTTTTT

length: 12
J: TRBJ2-1
size: NA
D: NA
V: TRBV5-4
CDR3: CASSYQGGEQFF
DNA: TGTGCCAGCAGCTACCAGGGAGGTGAGCAGTTCTTC

length: 14
J: TRBJ2-3
size: NA
D: TRBD1
V: TRBV18
CDR3: CASSWDRETDTQYF
DNA: TGTGCCAGCTCATGGGACAGAGAGACAGATACGCAGTATTTT

length: 15
J: TRBJ2-1
size: NA
D: TRBD1
V: TRBV19
CDR3: CASSPALDRGNEQFF
DNA: TGTGCCAGTAGTCCCGCGCTTGACAGGGGCAATGAGCAGTTCTTC

length: 14
J: TRBJ2-3
size: NA
D: NA
V: TRBV30
CDR3: CAWSRDYSTDTQYF
DNA: TGTGCCTGGTCTCGAGACTATAGCACAGATACGCAGTATTTT

length: 15
J: TRBJ1-1
size: NA
D: TRBD1
V: TRBV5-1
CDR3: CASSNQGAGNTEAFF
DNA: TGCGCCAGCAGCAATCAGGGGGCGGGGAACACTGAAGCTTTCTTT

length: 15
J: TRBJ1-2
size: NA
D: NA
V: TRBV3-1/TRBV3-2
CDR3: CASSQGGGRGYGYTF
DNA: TGTGCCAGCAGCCAAGGGGGAGGGAGGGGCTATGGCTACACCTTC

length: 17
J: TRBJ2-2
size: few
D: TRBD2
V: TRBV2
CDR3: CASTRREGRANTGELFF
DNA: TGTGCCAGCACCCGGAGAGAGGGGAGGGCGAACACCGGGGAGCTGTTTTTT

length: 15
J: TRBJ1-5
size: NA
D: TRBD1
V: TRBV4-1
CDR3: CASSQPGTGVQPQHF
DNA: TGCGCCAGCAGCCAGCCCGGGACAGGGGTTCAGCCCCAGCATTTT

length: 15
J: TRBJ2-5
size: NA
D: TRBD2
V: TRBV30
CDR3: CAWSVLGLGSETQYF
DNA: TGTGCCTGGAGTGTACTGGGACTAGGTTCCGAGACCCAGTACTTC

length: 16
J: TRBJ1-5
size: NA
D: NA
V: TRBV19
CDR3: CASANRDKGDNQPQHF
DNA: TGTGCCAGTGCAAACCGGGACAAGGGGGACAATCAGCCCCAGCATTTT

length: 15
J: TRBJ2-1
size: NA
D: TRBD2
V: TRBV19
CDR3: CASSVLAGGANEQFF
DNA: TGTGCCAGTAGTGTCCTAGCGGGGGGTGCCAATGAGCAGTTCTTC

length: 13
J: TRBJ2-3
size: NA
D: NA
V: TRBV28
CDR3: CASSLPEEGTQYF
DNA: TGTGCCAGCAGTTTACCCGAGGAAGGTACGCAGTATTTT

length: 15
J: TRBJ1-4
size: NA
D: NA
V: TRBV4-1
CDR3: CASSQGRGTNEKLFF
DNA: TGCGCCAGCAGCCAAGGACGGGGAACTAATGAAAAACTGTTTTTT

length: 15
J: TRBJ2-6
size: NA
D: NA
V: TRBV5-6
CDR3: CASSFQGSGANVLTF
DNA: TGTGCCAGCAGCTTTCAGGGGTCTGGGGCCAACGTCCTGACTTTC

length: 14
J: TRBJ1-1
size: NA
D: TRBD1
V: TRBV19
CDR3: CASRTGQGFTEAFF
DNA: TGTGCCAGTAGGACGGGACAGGGGTTCACTGAAGCTTTCTTT

length: 15
J: TRBJ2-5
size: NA
D: TRBD1
V: TRBV9
CDR3: CASSVVEGGGETQYF
DNA: TGTGCCAGCAGCGTAGTGGAAGGGGGCGGTGAGACCCAGTACTTC

length: 14
J: TRBJ1-6
size: NA
D: NA
V: TRBV12-2
CDR3: CASRSFGQGPRLHF
DNA: TGTGCAAGTCGCTCATTTGGACAGGGGCCAAGACTCCACTTT